These 15 T cell receptor beta chains were all obtained from the same sample, sequenced in a study of human thymus T cells. Thymic tissue was derived from resections collected during corrective heart surgery. Clones were read by immunoSEQ multiplex PCR, and TCRdb kept only the in-frame ones, dropping some. The sample contains some 120,000 clones, about 93% of which appear only once. Sequencing input: thymus tissue. Receptors were obtained from a boy younger than two with a congenital heart defect but otherwise immunologically healthy.

CDR3 amino acids: CASSLAPSYEQYF. Written as DNA, the CDR3 is TGCGCCAGCAGCTTGGCACCCTCCTACGAGCAGTACTTC. The chain couples TRBV5-1 to TRBJ2-7, with unresolved D. Germline CDR1 reads SGHRS; CDR2 reads YFSETQ. Between the trimmed V and J ends, which lost 0 bases and 0 bases, there was a span of 4 bases. CDR3 length: 13 amino acids.

The gene calls are TRBV21-1 and TRBJ1-5; the listed D gene, TRBD1, was not tested against the DNA. TRBV21-1 is recorded as a pseudogene. The CDR3 runs to 15 residues. The CDR3 spells CATLDRGKVNQPQHF. The DNA for the CDR3 is TGTGCCACCCTGGACAGGGGGAAAGTGAATCAGCCCCAGCATTTT.

This sequence joins TRBV5-6 and TRBJ2-7; D gene uncertain. This CDR3 contains 11 residues. V lost 3 bases and J lost 7, with 8 bases in between. The germline gives CDR1 SGHDT, CDR2 YYEEEE. The CDR3 coding sequence is TGTGCCAGCAGCTCAATGGGGGAGCAGTACTTC. As protein: CASSSMGEQYF.

The V call is TRBV19, the J call TRBJ1-1; D is uncertain. The CDR3 extends over 12 amino acids. The germline CDR1 and CDR2 sequences are LNHDA and SQIVND (reference sequence). Trimming stripped 7 bases from V and 5 bases from J, with 11 bases between. CDR3 DNA: TGTGCCAGTAAGCCGGCGCAAACTGAAGCTTTCTTT. Encoded protein: CASKPAQTEAFF.

The chain couples TRBV5-1 to TRBJ2-3, with TRBD1 as a possible D gene (7 bases). Trimming took off 8 bases at V and 0 bases at J, with 16 bases between the two ends. This CDR3 contains 15 residues. Per germline, CDR1 SGHRS and CDR2 YFSETQ. This CDR3 reads CASRQGGVSTDTQYF. CDR3 nucleotides: TGCGCCAGTCGTCAGGGGGGCGTTAGCACAGATACGCAGTATTTT.

The rearrangement joins TRBV11-3 to TRBJ1-1; D call uncertain. The CDR3 length is 15 residues. CDR1 and CDR2 (germline): SGHNT, YENEEA. Trimming took off 2 bases at V and 3 bases at J, with 13 bases between the two ends. In DNA form, the CDR3 reads TGTGCCAGCAGCTTAAGGACTATGATGGACACTGAAGCTTTCTTT. Protein product: CASSLRTMMDTEAFF.

The J gene is TRBJ2-7, the V gene TRBV11-2; D might be TRBD1 (6 bases). V was cut by 1 base and J by 2 bases, with 12 bases left in between. The CDR3 sequence is 15 residues long. Germline V CDR1 and CDR2: SGHAT, FQNNGV. The CDR3, as DNA: TGTGCCAGCAGCTTAGTCCGGGACAAGACCTACGAGCAGTACTTC. The encoded protein is CASSLVRDKTYEQYF.

The V call is TRBV6-5, the J call TRBJ1-2; 9 nucleotides agree with TRBD1. The CDR3 extends over 15 amino acids. After removal of 0 bases from V and 4 bases from J, the junction contained 3 bases not matched to a gene. Germline V gives CDR1 MNHEY, CDR2 SVGAGI. This CDR3 is CASSYSKGQGYGYTF. In DNA form, the CDR3 reads TGTGCCAGCAGTTACTCGAAGGGACAGGGCTATGGCTACACCTTC.

The chain employs TRBV28 and TRBJ1-1, with D possibly matching TRBD1 (5 bases). Trimming removed 5 bases at V and 0 bases at J, with 13 bases between. Germline CDR1 and CDR2: MDHEN and SYDVKM. CDR3 length: 15 amino acids. This CDR3 reads CASSTPAGLNTEAFF. CDR3 DNA: TGTGCCAGCAGTACCCCGGCAGGGTTGAACACTGAAGCTTTCTTT.

CDR3 sequence reads: CASSMRGFPTNEKLFF. The CDR3 region has the DNA TGTGCCAGTAGTATGAGAGGGTTTCCAACTAATGAAAAACTGTTTTTT. The chain employs TRBV19 and TRBJ1-4; D unresolved. This CDR3 has 16 residues. Germline CDR1 and CDR2: LNHDA and SQIVND (reference sequence). Trimming left V 3 bases short and J 0 bases short, with 11 bases between.

V gene TRBV27 combines with J gene TRBJ1-2, with D possibly TRBD1 on 5 matching bases. The ends were cut back, 7 bases at V and 6 bases at J, with 24 bases in the middle. The CDR3 extends over 16 amino acids. Germline-derived CDR1 and CDR2 are MNHEY and SMNVEV (reference sequence). Here the CDR3 reads CASTSRPTEGYDGYTF. The DNA for the CDR3 is TGTGCCAGCACCTCTCGCCCCACCGAGGGGTACGATGGCTACACCTTC.

The genes are TRBV2 and TRBJ2-1, with a possible D match to TRBD2 (5 bases). CDR1 is SNHLY and CDR2 is FYNNEI in the germline V gene. The ends were cut back, 6 bases at V and 3 bases at J, with 27 bases in the middle. The CDR3 runs 19 residues. The CDR3 DNA follows: TGTGCCAGCAGGAGGGTTGGTGGAACCTTCTATAGGTTCTACAATGAGCAGTTCTTC. Translated, it gives CASRRVGGTFYRFYNEQFF.

J is TRBJ2-6 and V is TRBV2, with 9 bases fitting TRBD2. The CDR3 is 19 residues long. Germline CDR1 SNHLY, CDR2 FYNNEI. Unmatched junction bases numbered 9, after V lost 1 base and J lost 2 bases. CDR3 sequence (DNA): TGTGCCAGCAGTGAAGGCGGGAGGGGCCAGGGGACTGGGGCCAACGTCCTGACTTTC. Amino acids: CASSEGGRGQGTGANVLTF.

The chain uses TRBV14 and TRBJ1-2, with a weak D call TRBD1 (6 bases). With 0 bases removed from V and 7 bases from J, the gap between germline ends came to 18 bases. Germline V gene lookup returns CDR1 SGHDN and CDR2 FVKESK. The CDR3 extends over 16 amino acids. In DNA, the CDR3 is TGTGCCAGCAGCCAAGATGAGACAGGCGTCTCGGGTGGCTACACCTTC. Encoded protein: CASSQDETGVSGGYTF.

V is TRBV6-6 and J is TRBJ1-2, with 7 bases matching TRBD1. The CDR3 runs to 16 residues. The junction had 15 bases not matched to a gene; V was cut back by 7 bases and J by 4 bases. CDR1 and CDR2 from the germline V gene are MNHNY and SVGAGI (reference sequence). CDR3 DNA: TGTGCCAGCATCGAACCCGCCAGGGGGAGGGTCTATGGCTACACCTTC. This gives the protein CASIEPARGRVYGYTF.